This is a list of T cell receptor beta chains from one sample in a study of T cells in Graves' hyperthyroidism and ophthalmopathy. TCRdb passed the multiplex PCR reads through MiXCR, listing each CDR3 protein once. Of 450,000 to 650,000 distinct CDR3 sequences listed, 20% to 25% are singletons. Sequenced material: blood. These receptors all come from a man aged 18 to 30 with Graves' hyperthyroidism. CDR3s include the opening cysteine and the closing phenylalanine or tryptophan. A D gene is named only where the DNA matches it firmly. The listing skips clone size in some rows; elsewhere it reads once, few, many or a size class.

clone size: many
V gene: TRBV30
D gene: -
J gene: TRBJ2-7
CDR3 DNA: TGTGCCTGGAGCCGACAGGTACAATACGAGCAGTACTTC
CDR3 protein: CAWSRQVQYEQYF

clone size: many
V gene: TRBV6-1
D gene: TRBD1
J gene: TRBJ2-6
CDR3 DNA: TGTGCCAGCAGCGAGCTACAGGGGGCGTCTGGGGCCAACGTCCTGACTTTC
CDR3 protein: CASSELQGASGANVLTF

clone size: -
V gene: TRBV4-1
D gene: TRBD1
J gene: TRBJ2-4
CDR3 DNA: TGCGCCAGCAGCCAAGTCCCGACAGGGCGGAACATTCAGTACTTC
CDR3 protein: CASSQVPTGRNIQYF

clone size: few
V gene: TRBV7-6
D gene: -
J gene: TRBJ2-7
CDR3 DNA: TGTGCCAGCAGCTTAGATGGGACGGGAGCCTACGAGCAGTACTTC
CDR3 protein: CASSLDGTGAYEQYF

clone size: -
V gene: TRBV12-3/TRBV12-4
D gene: -
J gene: TRBJ2-4
CDR3 DNA: TGTGCCAGCGCTCTGGCCGGGGGTGGGAACATTAAGTACTTC
CDR3 protein: CASALAGGGNIKYF

clone size: few
V gene: TRBV28
D gene: TRBD2
J gene: TRBJ2-3
CDR3 DNA: TGTGCCAGCAGTTCAGGTCGACTAGCGCCAGATACGCAGTATTTT
CDR3 protein: CASSSGRLAPDTQYF

clone size: many
V gene: TRBV6-5
D gene: -
J gene: TRBJ2-5
CDR3 DNA: TGTGCCAGCAGTTACTCTGGGGAGACCCAGTACTTC
CDR3 protein: CASSYSGETQYF

clone size: few
V gene: TRBV30
D gene: -
J gene: TRBJ1-2
CDR3 DNA: TGTGCCTGGAGTCCCAGGGACTATGGCTACACCTTC
CDR3 protein: CAWSPRDYGYTF

clone size: many
V gene: TRBV29-1
D gene: TRBD1
J gene: TRBJ1-2
CDR3 DNA: TGCAGCGCACCGGGACAGGGGATTGGCTACACCTTC
CDR3 protein: CSAPGQGIGYTF

clone size: many
V gene: TRBV7-6
D gene: -
J gene: TRBJ1-1
CDR3 DNA: TGTGCCAGCAGCCAAAGGGTTCGAGGCACTGAAGCTTTCTTT
CDR3 protein: CASSQRVRGTEAFF

clone size: many
V gene: TRBV9
D gene: TRBD1
J gene: TRBJ1-2
CDR3 DNA: TGTGCCAGCAGCCCAGACGCCGGGACAGGGGATGGCTACACCTTC
CDR3 protein: CASSPDAGTGDGYTF

clone size: few
V gene: TRBV12-3/TRBV12-4
D gene: -
J gene: TRBJ2-2
CDR3 DNA: TGTGCCAGCAGTTTTCTCGACGCCGGGGAGCTGTTTTTT
CDR3 protein: CASSFLDAGELFF

clone size: few
V gene: TRBV6-1
D gene: -
J gene: TRBJ2-7
CDR3 DNA: TGTGCCAGCAATGAAGGGAGACAGACTACTTACGAGCAGTACTTC
CDR3 protein: CASNEGRQTTYEQYF

clone size: many
V gene: TRBV19
D gene: -
J gene: TRBJ2-7
CDR3 DNA: TGTGCCAGTAGTGCCAGTGAGGGCTACGAGCAGTACTTC
CDR3 protein: CASSASEGYEQYF

clone size: many
V gene: TRBV12-5
D gene: TRBD1
J gene: TRBJ2-2
CDR3 DNA: TGTGCTAGTGCCTCATGGGGGACAGGGAACACCGGGGAGCTGTTTTTT
CDR3 protein: CASASWGTGNTGELFF

clone size: many
V gene: TRBV27
D gene: -
J gene: TRBJ2-7
CDR3 DNA: TGTGCCAGCAGTTTACAGGGTCCCCACTCCTACGAGCAGTACTTC
CDR3 protein: CASSLQGPHSYEQYF

clone size: few
V gene: TRBV19
D gene: -
J gene: TRBJ2-3
CDR3 DNA: TGTGCCAGTAAATCCTCCTTATCGGGCACAGATACGCAGTATTTT
CDR3 protein: CASKSSLSGTDTQYF

clone size: -
V gene: TRBV28
D gene: -
J gene: TRBJ1-6
CDR3 DNA: TGTGCCAGCAGTTTCGGATCGGGGCGGTCACCCCTCCACTTT
CDR3 protein: CASSFGSGRSPLHF

clone size: -
V gene: TRBV11-1
D gene: TRBD1
J gene: TRBJ1-1
CDR3 DNA: TGTGCCAGCAACTCTTACGTCCAGGGGGCCTCCCTGCAAGCTTTCTTT
CDR3 protein: CASNSYVQGASLQAFF

clone size: many
V gene: TRBV7-2
D gene: TRBD2
J gene: TRBJ2-7
CDR3 DNA: TGTGCCAGCAGCTTAGGTGGCGGGGGAGCTTACGAGCAGTACTTC
CDR3 protein: CASSLGGGGAYEQYF

clone size: -
V gene: TRBV19
D gene: -
J gene: TRBJ2-7
CDR3 DNA: TGTGCCAGTAGAAATCCCCGGACGGCAGAGCAGTACTTC
CDR3 protein: CASRNPRTAEQYF

clone size: many
V gene: TRBV12-3/TRBV12-4
D gene: -
J gene: TRBJ1-1
CDR3 DNA: TGTGCCAGCAGAACAGGGACGACTGAAGCTTTCTTT
CDR3 protein: CASRTGTTEAFF

clone size: many
V gene: TRBV12-3/TRBV12-4
D gene: -
J gene: TRBJ1-2
CDR3 DNA: TGTGCCAGCAGTTTAGCGAGCTGGGGCAGGGGAAGGACCTATGGCTACACCTTC
CDR3 protein: CASSLASWGRGRTYGYTF

clone size: -
V gene: TRBV20-1
D gene: -
J gene: TRBJ2-7
CDR3 DNA: TGCAGTGTTACCCTGAGGCTAGCAGAGTACGAGCAGTACTTC
CDR3 protein: CSVTLRLAEYEQYF

clone size: many
V gene: TRBV7-3
D gene: TRBD1
J gene: TRBJ2-2
CDR3 DNA: TGTGCCAGCAGCGGGACAGGGCCGGCCGGGGAGCTGTTTTTT
CDR3 protein: CASSGTGPAGELFF

clone size: -
V gene: TRBV12-3/TRBV12-4
D gene: -
J gene: TRBJ2-2
CDR3 DNA: TGTGCCAGCAGTCTAGTATACGGGGAGCTGTTTTTT
CDR3 protein: CASSLVYGELFF

clone size: -
V gene: TRBV12-3/TRBV12-4
D gene: -
J gene: TRBJ2-2
CDR3 DNA: TGTTCCAGCAGCCGCCCCTTAGGGACCGGGGAGCTGTTTTTT
CDR3 protein: CSSSRPLGTGELFF

clone size: -
V gene: TRBV10-3
D gene: TRBD1
J gene: TRBJ1-3
CDR3 DNA: TGTGCCATCAGTGAGTCGACAGGGGACCTCTCTGGAAACACCATATATTTT
CDR3 protein: CAISESTGDLSGNTIYF

clone size: few
V gene: TRBV11-2
D gene: TRBD1
J gene: TRBJ2-5
CDR3 DNA: TGTGCCAGCAGGTTTTCGGATAGGGGCGGACAGGGGGGAGAGACCCAGTACTTC
CDR3 protein: CASRFSDRGGQGGETQYF

clone size: many
V gene: TRBV10-2
D gene: -
J gene: TRBJ1-1
CDR3 DNA: TGCGCCAGCAGTGACTATTCGGGGGGGGCTGAAGCTTTCTTT
CDR3 protein: CASSDYSGGAEAFF

clone size: -
V gene: TRBV6-1
D gene: -
J gene: TRBJ1-2
CDR3 DNA: TGTGCCAGCAGTGCGACAGGTTGGATCTATGGCTACACCTTC
CDR3 protein: CASSATGWIYGYTF

clone size: many
V gene: TRBV12-3/TRBV12-4
D gene: -
J gene: TRBJ1-6
CDR3 DNA: TGTGCCAGCAGTTTAGCTTCTTCACCCCTCCACTTT
CDR3 protein: CASSLASSPLHF

clone size: few
V gene: TRBV5-1
D gene: TRBD1
J gene: TRBJ1-1
CDR3 DNA: TGCGCCAGCAGCTTGGGTCGTAACAGGGGGAACACTGAAGCTTTCTTT
CDR3 protein: CASSLGRNRGNTEAFF

clone size: many
V gene: TRBV30
D gene: -
J gene: TRBJ2-7
CDR3 DNA: TGTGCCTGGAGTGGGCAGAACTACGAGCAGTACTTC
CDR3 protein: CAWSGQNYEQYF

clone size: few
V gene: TRBV5-1
D gene: -
J gene: TRBJ1-5
CDR3 DNA: TGCGCCAGCAGCTTGGATGGGGTAGGGAATCAGCCCCAGCATTTT
CDR3 protein: CASSLDGVGNQPQHF

clone size: -
V gene: TRBV6-1
D gene: TRBD2
J gene: TRBJ2-5
CDR3 DNA: TGTGCCAGCAGTGAAGACGGGAGCGGGACAGAGACCCAGTACTTC
CDR3 protein: CASSEDGSGTETQYF

clone size: many
V gene: TRBV6-2/TRBV6-3
D gene: -
J gene: TRBJ1-2
CDR3 DNA: TGTGCCAGCAGTTACCCATGGACGGTCGATTATGGCTACACCTTC
CDR3 protein: CASSYPWTVDYGYTF

clone size: -
V gene: TRBV6-1
D gene: -
J gene: TRBJ2-3
CDR3 DNA: TGTGCCAGCATTCAGGAAGATACGCAGTATTTT
CDR3 protein: CASIQEDTQYF

clone size: many
V gene: TRBV24-1
D gene: -
J gene: TRBJ1-1
CDR3 DNA: TGTGCCACCAGTGATTTGTTTGCCCCGGGGGGCACTGAAGCTTTCTTT
CDR3 protein: CATSDLFAPGGTEAFF

clone size: -
V gene: TRBV5-6
D gene: TRBD1
J gene: TRBJ1-5
CDR3 DNA: TGTGCCAGCAGCTTAAGCCACAGGGGTTATCAGCCCCAGCATTTT
CDR3 protein: CASSLSHRGYQPQHF

clone size: many
V gene: TRBV28
D gene: TRBD1
J gene: TRBJ1-1
CDR3 DNA: TGTGCCAGCCAGGGACAGACGAACACTGAAGCTTTCTTT
CDR3 protein: CASQGQTNTEAFF

clone size: many
V gene: TRBV5-1
D gene: TRBD1
J gene: TRBJ2-2
CDR3 DNA: TGCGCCAGCAGCCCAGGACAGGGGCCATCCGGGGAGCTGTTTTTT
CDR3 protein: CASSPGQGPSGELFF

clone size: many
V gene: TRBV9
D gene: -
J gene: TRBJ2-5
CDR3 DNA: TGTGCCAGCAGCGTGGGACACCAAGAGACCCAGTACTTC
CDR3 protein: CASSVGHQETQYF

clone size: -
V gene: TRBV12-3/TRBV12-4
D gene: -
J gene: TRBJ2-4
CDR3 DNA: TGTGCCAGCAGTTTAACCCAGGGTTGGGCCAAAAACATTCAGTACTTC
CDR3 protein: CASSLTQGWAKNIQYF

clone size: -
V gene: TRBV6-2/TRBV6-3
D gene: TRBD1
J gene: TRBJ1-2
CDR3 DNA: TGTGCCAGCAGTATCCAAGGGGGCTGGGGGATTCTTAACTATGGCTACACCTTC
CDR3 protein: CASSIQGGWGILNYGYTF

clone size: many
V gene: TRBV25-1
D gene: TRBD1
J gene: TRBJ2-7
CDR3 DNA: TGTGCCAGCAGTTTGTCGGGACAGGGGTTACACGAGCAGTACTTC
CDR3 protein: CASSLSGQGLHEQYF

clone size: -
V gene: TRBV12-3/TRBV12-4
D gene: -
J gene: TRBJ2-3
CDR3 DNA: TGTGCCAGCAGTCGTTCAGCGGTTACAGATACGCAGTATTTT
CDR3 protein: CASSRSAVTDTQYF

clone size: many
V gene: TRBV14
D gene: -
J gene: TRBJ1-1
CDR3 DNA: TGTGCCAGCAGCCAAGATGCATTAGTATGGCGGAACACTGAAGCTTTCTTT
CDR3 protein: CASSQDALVWRNTEAFF

clone size: many
V gene: TRBV6-1
D gene: -
J gene: TRBJ1-1
CDR3 DNA: TGTGCCAGCAGTGAAAGGGGTAGAGCTTTCTTT
CDR3 protein: CASSERGRAFF

clone size: many
V gene: TRBV5-1
D gene: -
J gene: TRBJ1-2
CDR3 DNA: TGCGCCAGCAGCTTGGATGCCCGGACATGGACTTATGGCTACACCTTC
CDR3 protein: CASSLDARTWTYGYTF

clone size: few
V gene: TRBV15
D gene: -
J gene: TRBJ2-2
CDR3 DNA: TGTGCCACCAGCAGAGAACATAACACCGGGGAGCTGTTTTTT
CDR3 protein: CATSREHNTGELFF

clone size: many
V gene: TRBV6-5
D gene: -
J gene: TRBJ1-2
CDR3 DNA: TGTGCCAGCAGTTACGGTCCTAACTATGGCTACACCTTC
CDR3 protein: CASSYGPNYGYTF

clone size: -
V gene: TRBV12-3/TRBV12-4
D gene: TRBD1
J gene: TRBJ2-5
CDR3 DNA: TGTGCCAGCAGTTGGGGGACAGGGGGCGGTCCCCCAGGGACCCAGTACTTC
CDR3 protein: CASSWGTGGGPPGTQYF

clone size: many
V gene: TRBV14
D gene: -
J gene: TRBJ2-2
CDR3 DNA: TGTGCCAGCAGCCAGAACTTTTTCACCGGGGAGCTGTTTTTT
CDR3 protein: CASSQNFFTGELFF

clone size: many
V gene: TRBV7-3
D gene: -
J gene: TRBJ2-7
CDR3 DNA: TGTGCCAGCAGCGTACAAGGACGGCTTTCCTACGAGCAGTACTTC
CDR3 protein: CASSVQGRLSYEQYF

clone size: -
V gene: TRBV9
D gene: TRBD1
J gene: TRBJ2-5
CDR3 DNA: TGTGCCAGCAGCGTAGCCCCGGGGACAGGGGGGACAGGAGAGACCCAGTACTTC
CDR3 protein: CASSVAPGTGGTGETQYF